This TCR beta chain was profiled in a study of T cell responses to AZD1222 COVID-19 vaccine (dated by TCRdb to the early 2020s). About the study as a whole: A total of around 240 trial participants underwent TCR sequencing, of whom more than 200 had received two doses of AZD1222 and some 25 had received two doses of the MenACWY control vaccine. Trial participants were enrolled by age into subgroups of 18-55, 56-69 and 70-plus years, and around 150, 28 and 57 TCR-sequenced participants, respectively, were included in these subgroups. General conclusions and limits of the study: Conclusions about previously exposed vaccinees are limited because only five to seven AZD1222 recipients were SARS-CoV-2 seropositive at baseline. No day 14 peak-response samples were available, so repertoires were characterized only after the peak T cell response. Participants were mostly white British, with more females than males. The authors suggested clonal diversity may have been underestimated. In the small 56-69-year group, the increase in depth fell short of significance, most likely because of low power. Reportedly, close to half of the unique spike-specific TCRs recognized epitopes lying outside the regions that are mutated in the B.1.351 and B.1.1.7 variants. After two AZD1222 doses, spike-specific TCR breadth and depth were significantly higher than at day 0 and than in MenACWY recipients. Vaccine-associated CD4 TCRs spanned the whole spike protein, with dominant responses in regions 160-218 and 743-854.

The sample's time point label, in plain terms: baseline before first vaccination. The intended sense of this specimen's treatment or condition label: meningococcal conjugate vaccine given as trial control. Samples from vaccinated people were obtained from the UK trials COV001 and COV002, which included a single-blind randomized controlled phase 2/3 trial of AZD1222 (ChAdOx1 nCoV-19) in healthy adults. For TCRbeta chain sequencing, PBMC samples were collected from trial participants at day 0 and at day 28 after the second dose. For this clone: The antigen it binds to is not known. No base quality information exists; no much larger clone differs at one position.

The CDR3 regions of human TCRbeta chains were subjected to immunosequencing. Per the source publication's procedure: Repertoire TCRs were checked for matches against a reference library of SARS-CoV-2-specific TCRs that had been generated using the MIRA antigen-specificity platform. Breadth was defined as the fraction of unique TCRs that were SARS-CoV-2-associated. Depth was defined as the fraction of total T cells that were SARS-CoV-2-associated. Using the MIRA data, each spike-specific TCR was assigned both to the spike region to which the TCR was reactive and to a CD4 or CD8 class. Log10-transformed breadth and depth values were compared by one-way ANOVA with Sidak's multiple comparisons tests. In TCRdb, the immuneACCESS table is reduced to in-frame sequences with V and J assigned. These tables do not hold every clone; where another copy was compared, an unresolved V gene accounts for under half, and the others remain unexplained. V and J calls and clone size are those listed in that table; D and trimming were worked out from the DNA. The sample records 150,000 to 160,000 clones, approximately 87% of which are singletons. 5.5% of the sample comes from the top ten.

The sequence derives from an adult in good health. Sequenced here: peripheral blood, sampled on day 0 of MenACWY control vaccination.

The bases are TGTGCCAGCAGTTACGCGGGGACGAATCAGCCCCAGCATTTT. It is translated as CASSYAGTNQPQHF. The sequence joins TRBV6-5 to TRBJ1-5, and the D gene may be TRBD1, 5 bases matching. The germline V gene encodes CDR1 MNHEY and CDR2 SVGAGI. From the cysteine up to the phenylalanine, the CDR3 has a length of 14 residues. Left in the record is the CDR3 DNA by itself, 42 bases read in frame from the first base. V was cut back by 2 bases and J by 4 bases, leaving a gap of 9 bases between them.